Reported below is one TCR beta chain. Many counts were recorded for this clonotype. The clone's antigen remains unknown. No qualities accompany the bases; no much larger clone lies one base away. Receptor libraries were prepared by PCR. The sample was run on an Illumina HiSeq 2500. TCR library preparation used molecular barcoding, with unique molecular identifiers applied to normalize quantification of the TCRbeta repertoire. In TCRdb, the public reads were trimmed at Q25 with fastp and aligned with MiXCR, with productive beta chains retained. Every CDR3 protein is listed once, alongside the most common genes and DNA of its rows. For this sample the table gives 200,000 to 250,000 distinct CDR3 sequences, of which approximately 8.4% were detected only once. 35% of the sample goes to the ten largest clones. V loses 2 bases, J loses 5 bases, and the germline ends lie 9 bases apart. The germline V gene (reference sequence) gives CDR1 as SEHNR and CDR2 as FQNEAQ. The cysteine opens and the phenylalanine closes a CDR3 of 13 amino acids. Only the CDR3 region is kept as DNA, spanning 39 bases read in frame from base 1.

The data are from a study of T-cell reconstitution after alpha-beta-depleted transplantation in children (TCRdb year 2016). Broadly, across the study: Using TCR repertoire profiling, the study quantitatively followed how T-cell immune reconstitution unfolded in children after TCRalphabeta/CD19-depleted allogeneic hematopoietic cell transplantation. Here is what the overall study found, with its caveats: Over subsequent months, a decline in hyperexpanded clone frequencies was noted, and after one year, T-cell counts and TCRbeta diversity were mostly ascribed to newly produced T cells. The apparently early alphabetaT-cell count recovery about two months after transplant was reportedly dependent on only several hundred rapidly expanded clones derived from non-depleted graft cells. In some patients, the high TCRbeta diversity seen at day 60 was put down to recipient T cells and intrathymic progenitors that had survived conditioning.

The label giving this sample's treatment or condition can be read as: allogeneic hematopoietic cell transplantation with graft depleted of TCRalphabeta T cells and CD19 B cells. TCRalphabeta/CD19-depleted allogeneic hematopoietic cell grafts were given to the transplant recipients, all of whom were children. The sequence came from a male patient between 2 and 10 years old who had a stem cell transplant for acute myeloid leukemia, so the T cells may come from the graft donor. The sample consisted of PBMCs, mostly from graft donor cells, taken 360 days after TCRalphabeta/CD19-depleted stem cell transplant. The V and J genes are TRBV7-9 and TRBJ1-1; confidence is insufficient to name the D gene. DNA sequence: TGTGCCAGCAGCTTACGGGGTGGGACTGAAGCTTTCTTT. This translates into CASSLRGGTEAFF.